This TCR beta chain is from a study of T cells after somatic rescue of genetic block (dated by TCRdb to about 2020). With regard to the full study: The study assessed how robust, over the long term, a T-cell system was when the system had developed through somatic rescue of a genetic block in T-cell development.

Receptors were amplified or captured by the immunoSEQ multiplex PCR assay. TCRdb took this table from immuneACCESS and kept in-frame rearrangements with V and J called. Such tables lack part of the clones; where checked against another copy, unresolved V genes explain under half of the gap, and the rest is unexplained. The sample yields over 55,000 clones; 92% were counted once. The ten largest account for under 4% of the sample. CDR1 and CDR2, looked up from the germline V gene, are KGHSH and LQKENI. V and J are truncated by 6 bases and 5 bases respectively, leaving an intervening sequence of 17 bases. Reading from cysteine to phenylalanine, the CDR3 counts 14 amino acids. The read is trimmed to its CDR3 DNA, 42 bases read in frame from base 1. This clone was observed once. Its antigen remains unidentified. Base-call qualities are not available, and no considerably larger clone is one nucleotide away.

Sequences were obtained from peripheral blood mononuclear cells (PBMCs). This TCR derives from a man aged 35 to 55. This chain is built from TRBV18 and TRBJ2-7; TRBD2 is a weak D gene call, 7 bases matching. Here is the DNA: TGTGCCAGCTCCTACACTGGGAGGGGGGACGAGCAGTACTTC. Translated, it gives CASSYTGRGDEQYF.